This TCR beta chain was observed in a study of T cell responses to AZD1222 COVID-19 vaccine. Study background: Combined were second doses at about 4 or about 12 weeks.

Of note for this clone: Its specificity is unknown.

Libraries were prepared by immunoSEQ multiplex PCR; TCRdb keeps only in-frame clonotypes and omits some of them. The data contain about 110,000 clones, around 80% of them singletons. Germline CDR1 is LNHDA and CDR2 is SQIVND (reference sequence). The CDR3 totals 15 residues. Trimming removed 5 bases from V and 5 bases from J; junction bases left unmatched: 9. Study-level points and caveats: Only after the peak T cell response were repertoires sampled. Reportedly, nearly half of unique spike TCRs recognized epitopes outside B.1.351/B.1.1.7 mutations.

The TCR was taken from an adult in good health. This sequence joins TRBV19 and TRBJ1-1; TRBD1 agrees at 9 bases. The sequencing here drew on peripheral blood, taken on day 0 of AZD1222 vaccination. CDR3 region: CASSSWGQGRTEAFF. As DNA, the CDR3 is TGTGCCAGTAGTTCCTGGGGACAGGGAAGGACTGAAGCTTTCTTT.